Each of the 3 T cell receptor beta chains below was sequenced from the same sample in a study of T cell responses to AZD1222 COVID-19 vaccine. Sequenced by immunoSEQ multiplex PCR; TCRdb stores in-frame clones only, minus some. Of 100,000 to 150,000 clones in the sample, roughly 90% are singletons; the top ten hold approximately 6.8%. This material consisted of peripheral blood, taken on day 0 of AZD1222 vaccination. Receptors originate from an adult in good health.

J is TRBJ1-6 and V is TRBV11-2, with TRBD1 matching over 8 bases. V gave up 1 base and J gave up 10 bases; unmatched junction bases: 9. CDR1 SGHAT and CDR2 FQNNGV come from the germline V gene. This CDR3 is 16 amino acids long. The CDR3 sequence is CASSLGVGTGRSPLHF. The CDR3 bases are TGTGCCAGCAGCTTAGGAGTCGGGACAGGACGATCACCCCTCCACTTT.

The chain uses TRBV10-3 and TRBJ2-3; no firm D call. V was cut by 6 bases and J by 3 bases, with 7 bases left in between. This CDR3 spans 12 amino acids. Germline V CDR1 and CDR2: ENHRY, SYGVKD. Here the CDR3 DNA reads TGTGCCATCAGACAAGAGACAGATACGCAGTATTTT. Translation gives CAIRQETDTQYF.

The V call is TRBV28, the J call TRBJ1-5; no clear D. Germline assignment: CDR1 MDHEN and CDR2 SYDVKM. V was cut by 0 bases and J by 2 bases, with 8 bases left in between. This CDR3 is built from 15 residues. For the CDR3, the DNA is TGTGCCAGCAGTTTATGGAGCACAGGCAATCAGCCCCAGCATTTT. This encodes CASSLWSTGNQPQHF.